Listed below are T cell receptor beta chains from one sample, sequenced in a study of CXCR3-negative and CXCR3-positive naive CD8 T cells. TCRdb re-analyzed the 5' RACE reads; it lists each CDR3 protein once, without DNA. The table lists more than 65,000 distinct CDR3 sequences. Sequencing was carried out using naive CXCR3- CD8+ T cells from blood. These receptors were taken from a human donor in good health. Some clones in this sample may be carry-over from other donors' samples. CDR3s include the opening cysteine and the closing phenylalanine or tryptophan. Clone size is shown for a subset of rows, as once, few, many or a class of expanded clone.

clone size: NA; V gene: TRBV15; J gene: TRBJ2-2; CDR3 protein: CATSPPRGGGTGELFF
clone size: NA; V gene: TRBV6-2/TRBV6-3; J gene: TRBJ2-1; CDR3 protein: CASSSGQGEYNEQFF
clone size: NA; V gene: TRBV7-9; J gene: TRBJ2-7; CDR3 protein: CASSLSLEPYEQYF
clone size: NA; V gene: TRBV6-2/TRBV6-3; J gene: TRBJ1-2; CDR3 protein: CASIRVGSDYGYTF
clone size: NA; V gene: TRBV19; J gene: TRBJ2-6; CDR3 protein: CASSITTSGANVLTF
clone size: medium-sized; V gene: TRBV20-1; J gene: TRBJ1-1; CDR3 protein: CSAVSTGTGSTEAFF
clone size: NA; V gene: TRBV25-1; J gene: TRBJ2-1; CDR3 protein: CASSSSGGADEQFF
clone size: NA; V gene: TRBV12-3/TRBV12-4; J gene: TRBJ2-7; CDR3 protein: CASSWTYEQYF
clone size: NA; V gene: TRBV29-1; J gene: TRBJ2-1; CDR3 protein: CSVSDVSNEQFF
clone size: NA; V gene: TRBV21-1; J gene: TRBJ2-3; CDR3 protein: CASSRRQGSTDTQYF
clone size: NA; V gene: TRBV7-8; J gene: TRBJ1-2; CDR3 protein: CASSLGPSYGYTF
clone size: NA; V gene: TRBV6-6; J gene: TRBJ1-2; CDR3 protein: CASSYSLSPDRGHGYTF
clone size: NA; V gene: TRBV29-1; J gene: TRBJ2-1; CDR3 protein: CSGGASRYNEQFF
clone size: NA; V gene: TRBV7-6; J gene: TRBJ2-7; CDR3 protein: CASSLGHVQGSYEQYF
clone size: NA; V gene: TRBV4-1; J gene: TRBJ1-2; CDR3 protein: CASSLGRGTDYGYTF
clone size: NA; V gene: TRBV29-1; J gene: TRBJ2-1; CDR3 protein: CSVEGPENYEQFF
clone size: NA; V gene: TRBV4-1; J gene: TRBJ2-5; CDR3 protein: CASSDVKETQYF
clone size: NA; V gene: TRBV28; J gene: TRBJ2-7; CDR3 protein: CAARSGTGGAYEQYF
clone size: NA; V gene: TRBV5-6; J gene: TRBJ2-7; CDR3 protein: CASSGDRGPYEQYF
clone size: NA; V gene: TRBV29-1; J gene: TRBJ2-3; CDR3 protein: CSVVGGQISTDTQYF
clone size: NA; V gene: TRBV19; J gene: TRBJ2-7; CDR3 protein: CASRWTSGSYEQYF
clone size: NA; V gene: TRBV7-9; J gene: TRBJ1-5; CDR3 protein: CASSRSTGQGSYSNQPQHF
clone size: NA; V gene: TRBV7-8; J gene: TRBJ2-5; CDR3 protein: CASSQEGEGETQYF
clone size: NA; V gene: TRBV7-3; J gene: TRBJ2-5; CDR3 protein: CASSLAGGPETQYF
clone size: NA; V gene: TRBV7-9; J gene: TRBJ1-5; CDR3 protein: CASSAWTGEHNQPQHF
clone size: NA; V gene: TRBV9; J gene: TRBJ1-1; CDR3 protein: CASSVTGGMNTEAFF
clone size: NA; V gene: TRBV7-9; J gene: TRBJ2-1; CDR3 protein: CASSSGSGPSYNEQFF
clone size: NA; V gene: TRBV20-1; J gene: TRBJ2-3; CDR3 protein: CSATKGGDTQYF
clone size: NA; V gene: TRBV3-1; J gene: TRBJ1-5; CDR3 protein: CASSPDGYSNQPQHF
clone size: NA; V gene: TRBV20-1; J gene: TRBJ2-2; CDR3 protein: CSARVTNTGELFF
clone size: NA; V gene: TRBV5-1; J gene: TRBJ2-1; CDR3 protein: CASSPTGASSYNEQFF
clone size: NA; V gene: TRBV21-1; J gene: TRBJ2-2; CDR3 protein: CASSMGQGEVGELFF
clone size: NA; V gene: TRBV20-1; J gene: TRBJ2-5; CDR3 protein: CSARDVIAQETQYF
clone size: NA; V gene: TRBV12-3/TRBV12-4; J gene: TRBJ2-2; CDR3 protein: CASSFSPTGELFF
clone size: NA; V gene: TRBV7-9; J gene: TRBJ2-3; CDR3 protein: CASSHLTGPGPPDTQYF
clone size: NA; V gene: TRBV7-2; J gene: TRBJ2-3; CDR3 protein: CASSSTSWDTQYF
clone size: NA; V gene: TRBV7-9; J gene: TRBJ2-5; CDR3 protein: CASSDGGLQTQYF
clone size: NA; V gene: TRBV27; J gene: TRBJ1-4; CDR3 protein: CASRPGQGTEKLFF
clone size: NA; V gene: TRBV29-1; J gene: TRBJ2-7; CDR3 protein: CSAWNSVEQYF
clone size: NA; V gene: TRBV7-7; J gene: TRBJ2-1; CDR3 protein: CASSLVTSSYNEQFF
clone size: NA; V gene: TRBV12-3/TRBV12-4; J gene: TRBJ1-2; CDR3 protein: CASSFTSTGSYGYTF
clone size: NA; V gene: TRBV6-5; J gene: TRBJ1-6; CDR3 protein: CASSQWTGRDSPLHF
clone size: NA; V gene: TRBV10-3; J gene: TRBJ1-3; CDR3 protein: CAISVKQESGNTIYF
clone size: NA; V gene: TRBV3-1; J gene: TRBJ2-1; CDR3 protein: CVSSPAWGGYNEQFF
clone size: NA; V gene: TRBV20-1; J gene: TRBJ2-7; CDR3 protein: CSAREGSYEQYF
clone size: NA; V gene: TRBV20-1; J gene: TRBJ2-2; CDR3 protein: CSAAGLAITGELFF
clone size: NA; V gene: TRBV4-3; J gene: TRBJ1-1; CDR3 protein: CASSQDRLQTLEAFF
clone size: NA; V gene: TRBV7-9; J gene: TRBJ2-7; CDR3 protein: CASSPRSRNEQYF
clone size: NA; V gene: TRBV7-2; J gene: TRBJ1-1; CDR3 protein: CASSYEGQMNTEAFF
clone size: NA; V gene: TRBV28; J gene: TRBJ2-3; CDR3 protein: CASRPYQAGADTQYF
clone size: NA; V gene: TRBV10-2; J gene: TRBJ1-5; CDR3 protein: CASSPGSGGSQPQHF
clone size: NA; V gene: TRBV7-6; J gene: TRBJ2-1; CDR3 protein: CASSLEAGTGDNEQFF